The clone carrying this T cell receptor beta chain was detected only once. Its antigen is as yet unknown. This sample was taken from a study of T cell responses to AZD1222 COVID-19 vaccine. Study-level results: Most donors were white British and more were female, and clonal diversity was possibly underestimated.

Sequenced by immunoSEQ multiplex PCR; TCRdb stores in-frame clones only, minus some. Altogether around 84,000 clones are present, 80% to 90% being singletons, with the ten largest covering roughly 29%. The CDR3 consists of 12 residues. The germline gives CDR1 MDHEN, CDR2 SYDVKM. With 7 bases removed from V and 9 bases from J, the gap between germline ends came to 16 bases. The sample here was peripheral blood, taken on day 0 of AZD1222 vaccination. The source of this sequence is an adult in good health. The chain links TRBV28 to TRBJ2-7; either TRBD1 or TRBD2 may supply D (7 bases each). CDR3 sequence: CASKGGWTGQYF. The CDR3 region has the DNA TGTGCCAGCAAGGGGGGGTGGACAGGGCAGTACTTC.